The 11 T cell receptor beta chains below were found in one sample sequenced in a study of shared clonotypes between healthy human individuals. The method was immunoSEQ multiplex PCR; TCRdb's version includes in-frame clones alone and lacks a portion of them. The sample contains about 2.3 million clones, 85% to 95% of which appear only once. The sequenced material came from naive CD4+ T cells from PBMCs. Specified subset: CD45RA+ positively selected. The receptors stem from a man aged 18 to 35 in good health. Some clones in this sample may be carry-over from other donors' samples.

As to this clone: Other DNA sequences of this sample code for an identical CDR3. The chain recombines TRBV18 with TRBJ2-5; D may correspond to TRBD1 or TRBD2 (5 bases each). CDR3 length: 14 residues. V was shortened by 2 bases and J by 1 base, with 8 bases between the two germline ends. Germline assignment: CDR1 KGHSH and CDR2 LQKENI. The CDR3 loop reads CASSPSGTQETQYF. The CDR3 nucleotides read TGTGCCAGCTCACCATCAGGGACCCAAGAGACCCAGTACTTC.

Worth noting for this clone: One end of the junction is discordant with germline, which a read error may explain. The chain links TRBV5-1 to TRBJ1-2; D not certain. The CDR3 loop spans 14 amino acids. Per the germline V gene, CDR1 is SGHRS and CDR2 is YFSETQ. The CDR3 DNA is TGCGCCAGCAGCTTGGTTGCGGGCGTAGACCTTCTGTTCTTC. Translated, it gives CASSLVAGVDLLFF.

This clone was recorded only once. V is TRBV7-3 and J is TRBJ2-7; D is perhaps TRBD1 (5 bases). Between the trimmed V and J ends, which lost 5 bases and 5 bases, there was a span of 13 bases. The CDR3 loop spans 13 amino acids. The germline gives CDR1 SGHTA, CDR2 FQGTGA. The DNA for the CDR3 is TGTGCCAGCAGCCCACGGTGGGGCAACGAGCAGTACTTC. Translated: CASSPRWGNEQYF.

The rearrangement joins TRBV19 to TRBJ1-4, with 7 bases aligning to TRBD1. Trimming removed 3 bases from V and 7 bases from J; junction bases left unmatched: 8. Per the germline V gene, CDR1 is LNHDA and CDR2 is SQIVND (reference sequence). This CDR3 comprises 15 residues. The CDR3 bases are TGTGCCAGTAGTATGGAGAACAGGGGTAGTGAAAAACTGTTTTTT. As protein: CASSMENRGSEKLFF.

Regarding this clone: Because the CDR3's place on the DNA is in doubt, the DNA is left out and the CDR3 is given as listed by TCRdb. This chain links TRBV6-5 with TRBJ1-6. The CDR3 has 15 residues if both end residues are counted. The germline gives CDR1 MNHEY, CDR2 SVGAGI. CDR3 in amino acids: CASSTSGLDASPLHF.

The CDR3 DNA reads TGTGCCAGCAGTAAAGACCCCTTTGTGGAGCAGTACTTC. Residues: CASSKDPFVEQYF. The rearrangement uses TRBV6-1 and TRBJ2-7; D call uncertain. The CDR3 has 13 residues. V gave up 5 bases and J gave up 7 bases, with 15 bases separating them. Germline V lookup: CDR1 MNHNS, CDR2 SASEGT.

The rearrangement joins TRBV5-1 to TRBJ2-5, with a weak D call TRBD1 (7 bases). The CDR3 extends over 16 amino acids. Germline CDR1 SGHRS, CDR2 YFSETQ. The V and J ends lost 6 bases and 2 bases respectively, with 20 bases between them. Written as DNA, the CDR3 is TGCGCCAGCACGACCAGGGGGGACAACCAACAAGAGACCCAGTACTTC. This encodes CASTTRGDNQQETQYF.

For the CDR3, the DNA is TGTGCCAGCAGCTTACAATCAGGCACAGATACGCAGTATTTT. Translating it yields CASSLQSGTDTQYF. The chain joins TRBV7-3 to TRBJ2-3; D gene ambiguous. This CDR3 comprises 14 residues. Per germline, CDR1 SGHTA and CDR2 FQGTGA. V lost 2 bases and J 1 base, leaving 7 bases between the germline ends.

V is TRBV28 and J is TRBJ2-1; 8 bases map to TRBD2. CDR1 and CDR2 (germline): MDHEN, SYDVKM. The V gene end was trimmed by 6 bases and the J gene end by 0 bases; junction bases not matched to a gene: 10. The CDR3 has 17 amino acids. The CDR3 loop is CASRVAGPQSSYNEQFF. The DNA of the CDR3 is TGTGCCAGCAGGGTAGCGGGACCGCAGAGCTCCTACAATGAGCAGTTCTTC.

V is TRBV27 and J is TRBJ2-7, with 7 bases aligning to TRBD1. V shed 3 bases and J 3 bases; nucleotides not matched to a gene: 2. The germline V gene encodes CDR1 MNHEY and CDR2 SMNVEV (reference sequence). This CDR3 has 13 residues. CDR3 region: CASSFNRGYEQYF. The CDR3 nucleotides are TGTGCCAGCAGTTTCAACAGGGGCTACGAGCAGTACTTC.

The rearrangement links TRBV7-9 to TRBJ2-7; TRBD2 aligns across 7 bases. The CDR3 totals 18 residues. Germline V CDR1 and CDR2: SEHNR, FQNEAQ (reference sequence). V lost 5 bases to trimming and J lost 3 bases; unmatched junction nucleotides: 19. DNA of the CDR3: TGTGCCAGCAGCCCTTACCTCGGGGGGTCCACCCTCTTCTACGAGCAGTACTTC. It encodes CASSPYLGGSTLFYEQYF.